This T cell receptor (beta chain) was sequenced in a study of T cell changes during pregnancy in multiple sclerosis. TCRdb's table, derived via immunoSEQ multiplex PCR, lists solely in-frame clones and lacks some. In the table there are about 53,000 clones, about nine tenths of which are singletons. The input for sequencing was CD8+ T cells from peripheral blood mononuclear cells, taken before pregnancy. The receptor comes from a female donor with multiple sclerosis, enrolled in a pregnancy study.

CDR3 region: CASSQGRYSGNTIYF. CDR3 in DNA: TGTGCCAGCAGCCAGGGCCGATACTCTGGAAACACCATATATTTT. V and J are TRBV14 and TRBJ1-3; D is undetermined. Germline assignment: CDR1 SGHDN and CDR2 FVKESK. V dropped 3 bases and J dropped 0 bases, with 9 bases sitting between them. The CDR3 consists of 15 residues.